The 12 T cell receptor beta chains reported below all come from one sample, sequenced in a study of patients and donors after allogeneic stem cell transplantation. MiXCR was run by TCRdb on the RT-PCR reads, yielding one entry per CDR3 protein. The data show more than 150,000 distinct CDR3 sequences, with around two fifths seen just once and 33% held by the top ten. The sequencing sample was made of blood, either unsorted or a sorted T cell fraction (not recorded which). The receptors shown here come from a human donor who was either an allogeneic HSCT recipient or a stem cell or donor lymphocyte infusion donor (not recorded which). It is not recorded whose cells these are; they may come from a transplant donor.

Here the CDR3 reads CSVGGTQYF. CDR3 nucleotides: TGCAGCGTGGGGGGGACCCAGTACTTC. The rearrangement uses TRBV29-1 and TRBJ2-5; D is possibly TRBD2 (6 bases). With 6 bases removed from V and 7 bases from J, the gap between germline ends came to 6 bases. The germline CDR1 and CDR2 sequences are SQVTM and ANQGSEA. The CDR3 loop spans 9 amino acids.

This sequence joins TRBV6-2 or TRBV6-3 and TRBJ2-7; D gene uncertain. In germline, CDR1 is MNHEY, CDR2 SVGEGT. There are 13 residues in the CDR3. V was shortened by 2 bases and J by 3 bases, with 8 bases between the two germline ends. The CDR3 sequence: CASSYPNHYEQYF. The CDR3 bases are TGTGCCAGCAGTTACCCCAACCACTACGAGCAGTACTTC.

This clonotype appeared a single time. This sequence joins TRBV7-9 and TRBJ2-3; TRBD2 matches at 10 bases. Trimming took 5 bases from V and 4 from J; bases not matched to a gene: 6. This CDR3 spans 15 amino acids. Per germline, CDR1 SEHNR and CDR2 FQNEAQ (reference sequence). Here the CDR3 DNA reads TGTGCCAGCAGCCGCCTAGCGGGAGAGGCAGATACGCAGTATTTT. It translates to CASSRLAGEADTQYF.

This chain links TRBV14 with TRBJ2-7; tentatively, D is TRBD1 (6 bases). CDR1 and CDR2 from the germline V gene are SGHDN and FVKESK. There are 16 residues in the CDR3. Trimming left V 0 bases short and J 1 base short, with 13 bases between. The CDR3 bases are TGTGCCAGCAGCCAAGACCTTGGAAGGGGGTCCTACGAGCAGTACTTC. Protein: CASSQDLGRGSYEQYF.

This rearrangement joins TRBV9 to TRBJ1-1, with no clear D. Trimming stripped 4 bases from V and 0 bases from J, with 10 bases between. Germline V gene lookup returns CDR1 SGDLS and CDR2 YYNGEE. CDR3 size: 14 residues. CDR3 residues: CASSLTVMNTEAFF. The CDR3 DNA sequence: TGTGCCAGCAGCCTTACAGTTATGAACACTGAAGCTTTCTTT.

This chain joins TRBV12-3 or TRBV12-4 and TRBJ1-2; the D is unclear. V was trimmed by 4 bases and J by 4 bases, leaving 4 bases between them. The CDR3 extends over 11 amino acids. The CDR3 sequence: CASSYGYGYTF. CDR3 coding DNA: TGTGCCAGCAGTTACGGCTATGGCTACACCTTC.

This clonotype was picked up a small number of times. This chain joins TRBV29-1 and TRBJ1-1; perhaps TRBD1 as D (5 bases). This CDR3 comprises 14 residues. Trimming left V 6 bases short and J 5 bases short, with 19 bases between. Germline V CDR1 and CDR2: SQVTM, ANQGSEA. The CDR3, as DNA: TGCAGCGTGACCAGTGGGGGATTTGGAACTGAAGCTTTCTTT. The encoded protein is CSVTSGGFGTEAFF.

In its sample, this clonotype was seen once. The CDR3, as DNA: TGTGCCAGCAGCCGCTTGAAAGGGACTTGCCACAAAAACATTCAGTACTTC. Translating gives CASSRLKGTCHKNIQYF. This chain connects TRBV21-1 to TRBJ2-4; the table's D call TRBD2 went unverified against the DNA. TRBV21-1 is given as a pseudogene. The CDR3 has 17 residues.

The chain uses TRBV5-6 and TRBJ1-6, with D tentatively TRBD1 (6 bases). The CDR3 extends over 16 amino acids. In germline, CDR1 is SGHDT, CDR2 YYEEEE. Trimming shortened V by 4 bases and J by 7 bases, and 18 bases separated the two germline ends. CDR3 in DNA: TGTGCCAGCAGCCATTGGGGTGTGCAGGGGAATTCACCCCTCCACTTT. As protein: CASSHWGVQGNSPLHF.

The chain has TRBV28 and TRBJ2-7; TRBD1 matches at 8 bases. V lost 7 bases and J lost 2; bases outside the gene matches: 4. This CDR3 is built from 13 residues. The germline V gene encodes CDR1 MDHEN and CDR2 SYDVKM. CDR3 bases: TGTGCCAGCAAGGGACAGGTAACCTACGAGCAGTACTTC. Amino acids: CASKGQVTYEQYF.

The chain is built from TRBV9 and TRBJ2-1; D gene unclear. V lost 0 bases, J lost 2 bases, and 15 bases lay in between. The CDR3 has 17 amino acids. Looked up from germline, CDR1 is SGDLS and CDR2 is YYNGEE. DNA for the CDR3: TGTGCCAGCAGCGTAGGTCAGGCGGTGAGGACCTACAATGAGCAGTTCTTC. Its protein product is CASSVGQAVRTYNEQFF.

The chain employs TRBV20-1 and TRBJ1-1, with D maybe TRBD1 (5 bases). The V gene lost 0 bases and the J gene lost 0 bases, with 11 bases spanning the gap. The CDR3 contains 15 residues. Germline CDR1 is DFQATT and CDR2 is SNEGSKA (reference sequence). The CDR3 reads CSAREPGRMNTEAFF. The DNA of the CDR3 is TGCAGTGCTAGAGAACCGGGACGGATGAACACTGAAGCTTTCTTT.